These 9 T cell receptor beta chains share one sample of origin, sequenced in a study of control samples from healthy donors and cancer patients. Sequencing was performed with immunoSEQ multiplex PCR; in TCRdb, only in-frame clones are kept and a portion is missing. Of approximately 180,000 clones in the sample, around 90% were seen once. Material: blood. The receptors stem from a woman between 35 and 50 years old in good health.

The J gene is TRBJ2-7, the V gene TRBV2, with no clear D. This CDR3 has 13 amino acids. Germline V gene data show CDR1 as SNHLY and CDR2 as FYNNEI. V was trimmed by 2 bases and J by 3 bases, leaving 8 bases between them. The CDR3 nucleotides are TGTGCCAGCAGTGAATGGTACAGCTACGAGCAGTACTTC. Protein product: CASSEWYSYEQYF.

This clone appeared a single time. The chain has TRBV6-5 and TRBJ2-3; D possibly corresponds to TRBD2 (6 bases). V was pared by 2 bases and J by 1 base, with 13 bases between. The germline V gene encodes CDR1 MNHEY and CDR2 SVGAGI. This CDR3 has 16 amino acids. The CDR3 nucleotides are TGTGCCAGCAGTTACCTCCCCGGGGGTGGCACAGATACGCAGTATTTT. It yields the protein CASSYLPGGGTDTQYF.

This chain links TRBV9 with TRBJ2-3, with D perhaps matching TRBD2 (5 bases). This CDR3 has 14 residues. The germline V gene encodes CDR1 SGDLS and CDR2 YYNGEE. Trimming shortened V by 3 bases and J by 3 bases, and 11 bases separated the two germline ends. This CDR3 reads CASSDNEGTDTQYF. The CDR3 nucleotides read TGTGCCAGCAGCGATAATGAGGGTACAGATACGCAGTATTTT.

The V and J genes are TRBV6-5 and TRBJ1-5; D gene unclear. The CDR3 has 14 amino acids. V shed 0 bases and J shed 7 bases, with 10 bases lying between them. Germline CDR1 reads MNHEY; CDR2 reads SVGAGI. In DNA form, the CDR3 reads TGTGCCAGCAGTTACTCAGGGAATTGGCAGCCCCAGCATTTT. This gives the protein CASSYSGNWQPQHF.

The chain couples TRBV2 to TRBJ2-3; 11 nucleotides line up with TRBD2. Germline values: CDR1 SNHLY, CDR2 FYNNEI. J gave up 3 bases and V 8 bases, and 7 bases lay outside the gene matches. This CDR3 is 15 amino acids long. The CDR3 region is CASFGLAGGTDTQYF. The CDR3 DNA reads TGTGCCAGCTTCGGACTAGCGGGTGGAACAGATACGCAGTATTTT.

This chain connects TRBV19 to TRBJ1-2, with D tentatively TRBD1 (5 bases). Germline CDR1 reads LNHDA; CDR2 reads SQIVND (reference sequence). The CDR3 sequence is 15 residues long. V lost 3 bases and J lost 2, with 13 bases in between. The CDR3 loop reads CASSIVRDANYGYTF. The CDR3 region has the DNA TGTGCCAGTAGTATCGTGCGGGACGCAAACTATGGCTACACCTTC.

The chain carries TRBV24-1 and TRBJ2-5; D may be TRBD2 (6 bases). Trimming shortened V by 3 bases and J by 4 bases, and 14 bases separated the two germline ends. From germline, CDR1 is KGHDR and CDR2 SFDVKD. The length of the CDR3 is 15 residues. The CDR3 DNA is TGTGCCACCAGTGATGGAGGACGGCGGGGAGAGACCCAGTACTTC. Translated, it gives CATSDGGRRGETQYF.

The chain joins TRBV3-1 (or the pseudogene TRBV3-2) to TRBJ1-6; D ambiguous. Germline CDR1 is LGHDT and CDR2 is YNNKEL (reference sequence). The CDR3 totals 20 residues. V was pared by 1 base and J by 2 bases, with 21 bases between. In nucleotides, the CDR3 is TGTGCCAGCAGCCAAGGGATCGAGAAAGGGATTCTCACCTATAATTCACCCCTCCACTTT. Translation gives CASSQGIEKGILTYNSPLHF.

The rearrangement joins TRBV19 to TRBJ1-1; 8 nucleotides match TRBD1. The V gene end was trimmed by 6 bases and the J gene end by 4 bases; junction bases not matched to a gene: 4. Germline assignment: CDR1 LNHDA and CDR2 SQIVND (reference sequence). CDR3 length equals 13 residues. The CDR3 region has the DNA TGTGCCAGTAGCCGACAGGGGACCACTGAAGCTTTCTTT. This sequence encodes CASSRQGTTEAFF.